The rows below give T cell receptor beta chains drawn from one sample of a study of CD8 T cells in Susac syndrome. Using its own MiXCR run on the immunoSEQ multiplex PCR reads, TCRdb lists one record per CDR3 protein. Of about 210,000 distinct CDR3 sequences listed, roughly 96% are singletons. Sequencing was performed on CD4+ T cells from PBMCs. The receptors shown here come from a human donor with multiple sclerosis. The CDR3 runs from the conserved cysteine through the conserved F or W. A D gene is named only where the DNA matches it firmly. For some rows the clone size is stated as once, few or many, or as a class when expanded; others skip it.

len	v_gene	j_gene	abundance	d_gene	CDR3nt	CDR3aa
10	TRBV6-6	TRBJ2-3	.	.	TGTGCCAGCAGTTACCGAACGCAGTATTTT	CASSYRTQYF
15	TRBV30	TRBJ2-2	.	.	TGTGCCTGGAAATCTGGCCCCCTTAGCTCCGGGGAGCTGTTTTTT	CAWKSGPLSSGELFF
13	TRBV24-1	TRBJ2-3	.	.	TGTGCCACCAGTGAAGGTAGCACAGATACGCAGTATTTT	CATSEGSTDTQYF
14	TRBV6-5	TRBJ2-5	.	.	TGTGCCAGCAGACGCGGACTTGTCCAAGAGACCCAGTACTTC	CASRRGLVQETQYF
18	TRBV11-2	TRBJ2-5	.	TRBD1	TGTGCCAGCAGCTTCCGGGACAGGGGGCTTCCTGGCCAAGAGACCCAGTACTTC	CASSFRDRGLPGQETQYF
14	TRBV7-8	TRBJ2-7	once	.	TGTGCCAGCAGCTTAGCGGTCAGGAATTACGAGCAGTACTTC	CASSLAVRNYEQYF
15	TRBV25-1	TRBJ1-3	.	TRBD1	TGTGCCAGCAGTCGACAGGGGATGGTTGGAAACACCATATATTTT	CASSRQGMVGNTIYF
12	TRBV27	TRBJ2-5	once	.	TGTGCCAGCGGAGAGACGCCCATGGCCCAGTACTTC	CASGETPMAQYF
20	TRBV18	TRBJ2-6	.	.	TGTGCCAGCTCACCACGGTTCAATCCAGATTCATCCTCTGGGGCCAACGTCCTGACTTTC	CASSPRFNPDSSSGANVLTF
13	TRBV20-1	TRBJ1-1	.	.	TGCAGTGCTGGCCGGGGCTGGGCCACTGAAGCTTTCTTT	CSAGRGWATEAFF
15	TRBV9	TRBJ2-7	.	.	TGTGCCAGCAGCGTAGCCGCAGGGGTGAGCGGCGAGCAGTACTTC	CASSVAAGVSGEQYF
13	TRBV24-1	TRBJ2-7	.	.	TGTGCCCCCATGAGTGGGAGGCCCTACGAGCAGTACTTC	CAPMSGRPYEQYF
14	TRBV5-1	TRBJ2-5	.	.	TGCGCCAGCAGGGGACGGCGGGTCCAAGAGACCCAGTACTTC	CASRGRRVQETQYF
16	TRBV3-1	TRBJ2-1	.	.	TGTGCCAGCAGTTACTCCGGGGCCAACTCCTACAATGAGCAGTTCTTC	CASSYSGANSYNEQFF
12	TRBV20-1	TRBJ2-1	.	.	TGCAGTGCTAGTCACCAAGCCAATGAGCAGTTCTTC	CSASHQANEQFF
11	TRBV29-1	TRBJ2-7	once	.	TGCAGCGTTTACTACCTCTACGAGCAGTACTTC	CSVYYLYEQYF
14	TRBV18	TRBJ1-2	.	TRBD1	TGTGCCAGCTCACCCACTCCCGACAGGGGAGGGGGCACCTTC	CASSPTPDRGGGTF
14	TRBV11-2	TRBJ2-7	.	TRBD1	TGTGCCAGCAGCTTGGCAGGGCAGGGGGCTCAGCAGTACTTC	CASSLAGQGAQQYF
15	TRBV20-1	TRBJ2-1	.	.	TGCAGTGCTAGAGGATTGGCGGGGAGGTCACCTGAGCAGTTCTTC	CSARGLAGRSPEQFF
13	TRBV3-1	TRBJ1-1	.	.	TGTGCCAGCAGCCAAGATCGAGGGCGTGAAGCTTTCTTT	CASSQDRGREAFF
14	TRBV20-1	TRBJ2-5	.	.	TGCAGTGCGGAACCGGGCCCCTTGCGGGAGACCCAGTACTTC	CSAEPGPLRETQYF
14	TRBV3-1	TRBJ1-2	.	TRBD1	TGTGCCACCACTCAGGGGGGGATCAACTATGGCTACACCTTC	CATTQGGINYGYTF
12	TRBV29-1	TRBJ1-1	.	.	TGCAGCGTTGAAGGGGACTCCCGAAGGGCTTTCTTT	CSVEGDSRRAFF
16	TRBV9	TRBJ2-1	.	TRBD2	TGTGCCAGCAGCGCGAGAGCGGGAGGCTTGCCCAATGAGCAGTTCTTC	CASSARAGGLPNEQFF
15	TRBV30	TRBJ2-2	.	.	TGTGCCTGCATAACAGGGACTCGACGCGCCGGGGAGCTGTTTTTT	CACITGTRRAGELFF
14	TRBV20-1	TRBJ2-1	.	.	TGCAGTGCTAGAGACGGGACGGACTACAATGAGCAGTTCTTC	CSARDGTDYNEQFF
16	TRBV6-1	TRBJ2-1	.	.	TGTGCCAGCAGCAGGAAACTAGCCGGCGTCGTCGGAGAGCAGTTCTTC	CASSRKLAGVVGEQFF
18	TRBV9	TRBJ1-6	once	.	TGTGCCAGCAGCTCTGCGGTTGGCAGGAGCTCCTATAATTCACCCCTCCACTTT	CASSSAVGRSSYNSPLHF
13	TRBV10-3	TRBJ2-5	.	.	TGTGCCACCCTCCGGGACCCTCAAGAGACCCAGTACTTC	CATLRDPQETQYF
13	TRBV29-1	TRBJ1-1	.	TRBD1	TGCAGCGCCAGCAGGGGGTCGAACACTGAAGCTTTCTTT	CSASRGSNTEAFF
8	TRBV20-1	TRBJ1-2	.	.	TGCAGTGCTAGTGCCAGGCTCTTC	CSASARLF
11	TRBV6-5	TRBJ2-7	.	.	TGTGCCAGCACCGCTGGGGGCGAGCAGTACTTC	CASTAGGEQYF
14	TRBV29-1	TRBJ2-7	.	.	TGCAGCGTTGCGTTGCAGCGGAGCTCCTACGAGCAGTACTTC	CSVALQRSSYEQYF
13	TRBV2	TRBJ2-5	.	TRBD1	TGTGCCAGCACTAACAGGGGACGGGAGACCCAGTACTTC	CASTNRGRETQYF
17	TRBV2	TRBJ1-2	.	.	TGTGCCAGCAAGGGCTTTCGGCAGCCCATAGAGGTCTATGGCTACACCTTC	CASKGFRQPIEVYGYTF
15	TRBV28	TRBJ2-1	.	TRBD1	TGTGCCAGCAGTTTAGTAACAGGGGGCGTGAATGAGCAGTTCTTC	CASSLVTGGVNEQFF
17	TRBV5-4	TRBJ2-3	.	.	TGTGCCAGCAGCTTGGAAGGCAGGGGAATAAGTACAGATACGCAGTATTTT	CASSLEGRGISTDTQYF
15	TRBV12-3/TRBV12-4	TRBJ1-2	.	.	TGTGCCAGCACCATGACCGATACCGTTAACTATGGCTACACCTTC	CASTMTDTVNYGYTF
14	TRBV29-1	TRBJ1-1	.	TRBD1	TGCAGCGTCCTTGGACAGGGAGGAGGAACTGAAGCTTTCTTT	CSVLGQGGGTEAFF
14	TRBV20-1	TRBJ1-2	once	.	TGCAGTGCTAGAGAGACGGACGGGTACTATGGCTACACCTTC	CSARETDGYYGYTF
17	TRBV20-1	TRBJ2-1	.	.	TGCAGTGCTAGAGCTTACTCAGGGCCAAGCTCCTACAATGAGCAGTTCTTC	CSARAYSGPSSYNEQFF
17	TRBV23-1	TRBJ1-2	.	TRBD1	TGCGCCAGCAGTCACATCGAACAGGGGGCTCGGGACTATGGCTACACCTTC	CASSHIEQGARDYGYTF
13	TRBV30	TRBJ1-1	.	.	TGTGCCTGGACCCGAGGGAAGGGCACTGAAGCTTTCTTT	CAWTRGKGTEAFF
15	TRBV18	TRBJ2-3	.	.	TGTGCCAGCTCACCCGCAGGATCTAGCACAGATACGCAGTATTTT	CASSPAGSSTDTQYF
15	TRBV19	TRBJ1-5	.	.	TGTGCCAGTAGTATAGGGACAGTCCGCGCTCAGCCCCAGCATTTT	CASSIGTVRAQPQHF
15	TRBV24-1	TRBJ1-6	.	.	TGTGCCAACTGGGGCCAAGGACAGAAAGTTTCACCCCTCCACTTT	CANWGQGQKVSPLHF
13	TRBV7-9	TRBJ1-2	.	.	TGTGCCAGCAGCCCCTCGGCAGGGAATGGCTACACCTTC	CASSPSAGNGYTF
12	TRBV30	TRBJ1-2	.	.	TGTGCCTGGAAGGGCCAGCTCCTTGGCTACACCTTC	CAWKGQLLGYTF
12	TRBV30	TRBJ2-7	.	.	TGTGCCTGGAGTAGGGGGGGCTACGAGCAGTACTTC	CAWSRGGYEQYF
12	TRBV20-1	TRBJ2-7	once	.	TGCAGTGCTGGCTTTGGAGGGAACGAGCAGTACTTC	CSAGFGGNEQYF
14	TRBV5-1	TRBJ1-2	.	.	TGCGCCAGCAGCCGGGACACGGGTCAATATGGCTACACCTTC	CASSRDTGQYGYTF
17	TRBV3-1	TRBJ2-2	.	.	TGTGCCAGCAGCCCGTGGACAATTAACTCGAACACCGGGGAGCTGTTTTTT	CASSPWTINSNTGELFF
14	TRBV7-9	TRBJ1-2	.	.	TGTGCCAGCATCGGGGCAGGGGATAACTATGGCTACACCTTC	CASIGAGDNYGYTF
12	TRBV30	TRBJ1-2	once	.	TGTGCCTGGAGTTCACGACGGTGGGGCTACACCTTC	CAWSSRRWGYTF
14	TRBV28	TRBJ2-7	.	TRBD2	TGTGCCAGCAGCCGTAGCGGGAGGGACTACGAGCAGTACTTC	CASSRSGRDYEQYF
14	TRBV12-3/TRBV12-4	TRBJ2-7	.	TRBD1	TGTGCCAGCAGTGGAGGACAGGACCTCTACGAGCAGTACTTC	CASSGGQDLYEQYF
15	TRBV5-1	TRBJ2-3	.	TRBD2	TGCGCCAGCAGCTTGGAACTAGCGGGAGGGGATACGCAGTATTTT	CASSLELAGGDTQYF
13	TRBV7-2	TRBJ2-7	.	.	TGTGCCAGCAGCTTAGACACCAACTACGAGCAGTACTTC	CASSLDTNYEQYF
11	TRBV29-1	TRBJ2-2	once	.	TGCAGCGTTGGAGGGGGCGGGGAGCTGTTTTTT	CSVGGGGELFF